This record covers a single TCR beta chain. The protocol was immunoSEQ multiplex PCR, while the TCRdb copy is restricted to in-frame clones and leaves out a portion. The sample contains around 97,000 clones, 81% of which appear only once. This record belongs to a study of glioma-infiltrating T cells after dendritic cell vaccination. Only patients with spare fresh-frozen tumor and over two years of follow-up were included. PBMC were collected before vaccination, two weeks after the third vaccination, and at progression. CDR1 MRHNA and CDR2 SNTAGT come from the germline V gene. V was pared by 7 bases and J by 4 bases, with 3 bases of the junction left unmatched. The CDR3 is 13 amino acids.

The specimen was blood, collected before dendritic cell vaccination. The J gene is TRBJ2-1, the V gene TRBV6-4, with 8 bases that match TRBD2. This TCR came from a human donor with glioblastoma. The CDR3 reads CASTRGGYNEQFF. The CDR3 DNA reads as TGTGCCAGCACACGGGGGGGATACAATGAGCAGTTCTTC.